This TCR beta chain was sequenced in a study of CD8+ T cells in alopecia areata (dated by TCRdb to between 2018 and 2020). About the study as a whole: Treated patients were enrolled in an open-label pilot trial of oral tofacitinib at 5 to 10 mg twice daily for moderate-to-severe alopecia areata. Tofacitinib was given for 6 to 18 months, followed by 6 months of follow-up off drug to assess delayed response and recurrence. The SALT score, which quantifies the percentage of affected scalp surface area, was used to measure disease severity in treated patients. To study T cell clonal expansion in alopecia areata, the researchers applied high-throughput TCRbeta sequencing to both the C3H/HeJ mouse model and human patients. On the human side, TCRbeta sequencing was run on scalp tissue and on sorted CD4+ and CD8+ peripheral blood T cells from healthy controls and from alopecia areata patients with either patchy or totalis/universalis disease. Biopsies were taken from tofacitinib-treated patients at baseline and at 4 and 24 weeks of treatment, and a later scalp biopsy was taken in several of the tofacitinib-treated patients. Clonality in the scalp was compared among normal scalp (n=4), patchy alopecia areata scalp (n=8), and alopecia totalis/universalis scalp (n=8). RNA was extracted with the PAXgene miRNA kit for fixed scalp, the miRNeasy kit for PBMCs, and the RNeasy kit for mouse skin. TCRbeta CDR3 regions were amplified by immunoSEQ multiplex PCR using 35 Vbeta forward and 13 Jbeta reverse primers.

This specimen's time point label, interpreted: less than 25 weeks on oral tofacitinib. The treatment or condition label here, explained by the study, means: oral pan-JAK inhibitor, 5-10 mg twice daily. Peripheral blood and lesional scalp punch biopsies were obtained from patients with alopecia areata. PBMCs were isolated by density centrifugation and stained for CD3, CD4 and CD8, after which CD4+ and CD8+ T cells were sorted on a FACSAria. Notes on this clone: The antigen this receptor binds is unknown. Base qualities are not provided; no much larger clone lies one nucleotide away.

The paper's findings and limits, for the study overall: Shared TCR sequences between patients were less evident than in mice, which may be partly attributable to HLA diversity in the patient population. Unlike mouse skin, where gammadelta T cells dominate, normal human skin contains resident alphabeta T cells that get sequenced too, which complicates analysis of the scalp TCR repertoire. Tofacitinib significantly lowered scalp clonality and the number of expanded CD8+ clones among the top 100 scalp clones. Many expanded lesional clones were found to persist in scalp and blood during tofacitinib treatment, and relapse after treatment cessation may be partly explained by this persistence. The treated cohort was small, with a single nonresponder, so links between baseline CD8+ expansion and response need larger studies. Compared with normal scalp, lesional scalp, particularly in alopecia totalis/universalis, had higher clonality and more expanded CD8+ clones, which suggests antigenic drive.

The library was prepared using the immunoSEQ multiplex PCR assay. To provide template for TCR sequencing, every sample had RNA extracted and reverse transcribed into cDNA. SuperScript III was used for first-strand cDNA synthesis, primed with a 2:1 mix of oligo-dT and random hexamers. A synthetic immune receptor repertoire was used to gauge amplification bias, and whatever bias remained was removed computationally. The original methods were these. Raw reads were preprocessed to remove errors, and CDR3 was defined by IMGT conventions from the conserved cysteine to phenylalanine. Clonality was calculated as 1 minus Shannon entropy normalized by log2 of the number of productive unique TCRs. CD4 or CD8 identity of scalp clones was inferred by cross-referencing scalp TCRbeta sequences with sorted blood CD4 and CD8 repertoires. The clones in this table, taken by TCRdb from immuneACCESS, are in-frame only. Not every clone is retained; where verified, under half of the shortfall comes from an unresolved V gene, and the cause of the rest is unknown. V and J calls and clone size are as listed in that table; D and trimming were resolved from the DNA. This sample has hundreds of thousands of clones in its table, and 55% to 75% of those were observed once. The ten largest make up more than 1.5% of the sample.

The clonotype was recovered from a human donor with alopecia areata. The starting material was CD4+ T cells sorted from blood, obtained at week 24, from a patient treated with tofacitinib.

Here the CDR3 is given as CASSEGGWETQYF. The DNA sequence is given as TGTGCCAGCAGTGAAGGAGGATGGGAGACCCAGTACTTC. This chain is built from TRBV6-5 and TRBJ2-5; TRBD2 is perhaps the D gene, given 5 matching bases. The CDR3, from cysteine to phenylalanine, totals 13 residues. Only the CDR3 DNA is retained, 39 bases long and in frame from the first base. V loses 5 bases, J loses 5 bases, and the germline ends lie 12 bases apart. Taken from the germline V gene, the CDR1 and CDR2 loops are MNHEY and SVGAGI.